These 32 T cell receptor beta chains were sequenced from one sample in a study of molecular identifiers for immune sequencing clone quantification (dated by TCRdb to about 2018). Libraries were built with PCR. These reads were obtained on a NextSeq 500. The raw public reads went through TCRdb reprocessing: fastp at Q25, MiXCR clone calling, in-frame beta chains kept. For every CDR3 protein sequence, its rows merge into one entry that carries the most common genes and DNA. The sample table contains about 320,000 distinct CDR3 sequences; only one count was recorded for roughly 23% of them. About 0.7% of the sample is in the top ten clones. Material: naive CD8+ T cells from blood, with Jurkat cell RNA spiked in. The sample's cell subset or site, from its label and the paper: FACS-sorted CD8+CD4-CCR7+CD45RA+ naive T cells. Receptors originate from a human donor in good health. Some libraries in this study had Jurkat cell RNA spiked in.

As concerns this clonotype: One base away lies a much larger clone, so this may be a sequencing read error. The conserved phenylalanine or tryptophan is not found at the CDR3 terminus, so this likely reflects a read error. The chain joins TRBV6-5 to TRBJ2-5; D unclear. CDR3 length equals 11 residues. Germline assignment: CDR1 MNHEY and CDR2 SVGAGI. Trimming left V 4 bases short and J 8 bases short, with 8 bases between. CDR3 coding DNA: TGTGCCAGCAGTTTTGGAAATACCCAGTACTCC. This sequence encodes CASSFGNTQYS.

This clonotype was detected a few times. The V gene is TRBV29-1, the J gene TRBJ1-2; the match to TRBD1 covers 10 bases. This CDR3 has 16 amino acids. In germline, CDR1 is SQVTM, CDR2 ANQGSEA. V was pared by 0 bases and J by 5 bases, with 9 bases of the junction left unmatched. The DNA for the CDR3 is TGCAGCGTTGAAGAGGGGGACAGGGGCTCCTTTTATGGCTACACCTTC. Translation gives CSVEEGDRGSFYGYTF.

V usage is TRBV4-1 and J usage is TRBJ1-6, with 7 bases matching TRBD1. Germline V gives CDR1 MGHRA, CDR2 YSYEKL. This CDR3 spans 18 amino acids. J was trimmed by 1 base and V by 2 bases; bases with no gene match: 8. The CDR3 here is CASSQNGARGSYNSPLHF. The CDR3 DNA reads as TGCGCCAGCAGCCAAAATGGGGCCAGGGGGTCCTATAATTCACCCCTCCACTTT.

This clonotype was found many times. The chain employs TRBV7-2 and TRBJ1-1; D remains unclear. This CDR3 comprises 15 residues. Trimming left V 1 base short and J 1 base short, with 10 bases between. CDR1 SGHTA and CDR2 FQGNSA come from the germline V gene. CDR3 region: CASSLGFSRNTEAFF. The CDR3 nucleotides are TGTGCCAGCAGCTTAGGGTTCAGTCGGAACACTGAAGCTTTCTTT.

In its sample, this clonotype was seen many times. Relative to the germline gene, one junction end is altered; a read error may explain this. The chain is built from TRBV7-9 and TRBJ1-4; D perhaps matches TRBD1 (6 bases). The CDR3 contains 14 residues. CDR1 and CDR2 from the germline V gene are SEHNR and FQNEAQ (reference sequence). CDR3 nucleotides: TGTGCCAGCAGCTCGCTAAACCGCACCGGGACCACAGGGTTT. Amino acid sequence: CASSSLNRTGTTGF.

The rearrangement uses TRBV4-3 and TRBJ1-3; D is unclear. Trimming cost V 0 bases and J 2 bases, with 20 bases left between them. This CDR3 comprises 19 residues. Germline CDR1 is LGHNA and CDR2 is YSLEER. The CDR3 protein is CASSQDFNRRGLTGNTIYF. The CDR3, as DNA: TGCGCCAGCAGCCAAGATTTTAACCGTCGGGGTTTAACTGGAAACACCATATATTTT.

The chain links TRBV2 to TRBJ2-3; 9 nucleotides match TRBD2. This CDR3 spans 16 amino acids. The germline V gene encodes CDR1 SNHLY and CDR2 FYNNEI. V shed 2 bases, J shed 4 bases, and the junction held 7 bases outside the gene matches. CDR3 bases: TGTGCCAGCAGTGAATGGGTAGCGGGAGCAGCAGATACGCAGTATTTT. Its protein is CASSEWVAGAADTQYF.

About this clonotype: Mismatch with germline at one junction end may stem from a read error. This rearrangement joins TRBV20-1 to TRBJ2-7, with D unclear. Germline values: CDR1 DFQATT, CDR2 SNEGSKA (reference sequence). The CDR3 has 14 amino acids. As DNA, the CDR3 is TGCAGTGTTAGAGATCCCACGGTCTCCTACGAGCAGTACTTC. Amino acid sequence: CSVRDPTVSYEQYF.

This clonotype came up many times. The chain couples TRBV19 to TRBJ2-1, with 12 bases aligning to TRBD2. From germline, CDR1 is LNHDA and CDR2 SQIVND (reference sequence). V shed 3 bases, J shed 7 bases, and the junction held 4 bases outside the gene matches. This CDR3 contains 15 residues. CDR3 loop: CASSIGTSGSNEQFF. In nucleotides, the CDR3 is TGTGCCAGTAGTATCGGGACTAGCGGGTCTAATGAGCAGTTCTTC. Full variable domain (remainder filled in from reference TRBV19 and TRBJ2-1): DGGITQSPKYLFRKEGQNVTLSCEQNLNHDAMYWYRQDPGQGLRLIYYSQIVNDFQKGDIAEGYSVSREKKESFPLTVTSAQKNPTAFYLCASSIGTSGSNEQFFGPGTRLTVL.

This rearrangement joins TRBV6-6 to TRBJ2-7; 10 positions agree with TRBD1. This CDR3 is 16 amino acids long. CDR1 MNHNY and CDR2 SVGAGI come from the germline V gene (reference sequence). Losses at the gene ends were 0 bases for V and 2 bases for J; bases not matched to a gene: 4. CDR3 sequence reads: CASSYSWGTGAYEQYF. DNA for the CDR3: TGTGCCAGCAGTTACTCTTGGGGGACAGGGGCCTACGAGCAGTACTTC.

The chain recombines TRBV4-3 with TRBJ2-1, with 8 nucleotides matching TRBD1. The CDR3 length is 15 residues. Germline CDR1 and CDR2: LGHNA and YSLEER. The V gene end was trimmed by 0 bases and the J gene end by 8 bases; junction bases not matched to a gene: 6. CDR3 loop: CASSQDPHRGDEQFF. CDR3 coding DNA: TGCGCCAGCAGCCAAGACCCTCACAGGGGGGATGAGCAGTTCTTC.

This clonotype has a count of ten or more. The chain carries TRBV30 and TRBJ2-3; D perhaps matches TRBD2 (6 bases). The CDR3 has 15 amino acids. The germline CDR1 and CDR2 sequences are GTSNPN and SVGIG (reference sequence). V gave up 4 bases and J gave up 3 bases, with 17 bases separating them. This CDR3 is CAWTFRRAWTDTQYF. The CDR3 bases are TGTGCCTGGACCTTCCGGAGGGCGTGGACAGATACGCAGTATTTT.

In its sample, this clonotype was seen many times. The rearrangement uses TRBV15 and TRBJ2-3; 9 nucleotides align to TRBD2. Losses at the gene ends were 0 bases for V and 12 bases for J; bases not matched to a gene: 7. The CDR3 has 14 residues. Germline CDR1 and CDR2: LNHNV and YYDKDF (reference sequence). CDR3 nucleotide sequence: TGTGCCACCAGCAGAGAGCGGGCTAGCGGGGTTCAGTATTTT. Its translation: CATSRERASGVQYF.

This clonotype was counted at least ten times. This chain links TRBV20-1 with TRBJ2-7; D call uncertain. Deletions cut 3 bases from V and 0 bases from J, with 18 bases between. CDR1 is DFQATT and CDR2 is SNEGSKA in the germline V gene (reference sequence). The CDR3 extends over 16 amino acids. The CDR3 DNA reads TGCAGTGCTAGCTCCGGATTTCAGGCCCCCTCCTACGAGCAGTACTTC. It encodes CSASSGFQAPSYEQYF.

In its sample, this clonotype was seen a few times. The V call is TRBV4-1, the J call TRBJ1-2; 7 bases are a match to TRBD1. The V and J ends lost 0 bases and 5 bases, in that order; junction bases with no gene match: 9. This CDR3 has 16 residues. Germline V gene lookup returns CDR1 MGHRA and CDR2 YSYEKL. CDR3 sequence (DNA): TGCGCCAGCAGCCAAGACAGGGGGTCGGCCTTTTATGGCTACACCTTC. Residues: CASSQDRGSAFYGYTF.

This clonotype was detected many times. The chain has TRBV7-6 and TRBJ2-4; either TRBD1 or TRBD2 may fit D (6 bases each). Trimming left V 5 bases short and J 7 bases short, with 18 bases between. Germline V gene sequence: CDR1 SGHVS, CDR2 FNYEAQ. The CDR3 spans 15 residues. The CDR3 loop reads CASSPVGGRANIQYF. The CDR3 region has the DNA TGTGCCAGCAGCCCAGTAGGGGGGCGGGCGAACATTCAGTACTTC.

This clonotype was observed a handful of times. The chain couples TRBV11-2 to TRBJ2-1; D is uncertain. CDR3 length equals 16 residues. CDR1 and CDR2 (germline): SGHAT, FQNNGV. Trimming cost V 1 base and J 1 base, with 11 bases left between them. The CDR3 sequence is CASSLGPRLSYNEQFF. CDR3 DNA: TGTGCCAGCAGCTTAGGGCCCCGACTTTCCTACAATGAGCAGTTCTTC. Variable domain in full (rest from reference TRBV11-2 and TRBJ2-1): EAGVAQSPRYKIIEKRQSVAFWCNPISGHATLYWYQQILGQGPKLLIQFQNNGVVDDSQLPKDRFSAERLKGVDSTLKIQPAKLEDSAVYLCASSLGPRLSYNEQFFGPGTRLTVL.

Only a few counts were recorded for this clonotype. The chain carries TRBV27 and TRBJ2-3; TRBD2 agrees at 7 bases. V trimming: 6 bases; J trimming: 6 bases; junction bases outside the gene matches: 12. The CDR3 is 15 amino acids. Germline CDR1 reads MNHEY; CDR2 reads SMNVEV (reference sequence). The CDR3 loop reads CASRRSTGGRDTQYF. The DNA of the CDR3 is TGTGCCAGCAGGCGAAGTACGGGAGGACGGGATACGCAGTATTTT.

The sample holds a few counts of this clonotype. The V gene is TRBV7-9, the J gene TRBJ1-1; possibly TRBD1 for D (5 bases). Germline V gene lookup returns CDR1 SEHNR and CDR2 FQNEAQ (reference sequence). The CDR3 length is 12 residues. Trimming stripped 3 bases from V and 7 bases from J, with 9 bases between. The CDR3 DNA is TGTGCCAGCAGCTTGGGGCAGTTTGAAGCTTTCTTT. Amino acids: CASSLGQFEAFF. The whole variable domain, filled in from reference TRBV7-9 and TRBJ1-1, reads DTGVSQNPRHKITKRGQNVTFRCDPISEHNRLYWYRQTLGQGPEFLTYFQNEAQLEKSRLLSDRFSAERPKGSFSTLEIQRTEQGDSAMYLCASSLGQFEAFFGQGTRLTVV.

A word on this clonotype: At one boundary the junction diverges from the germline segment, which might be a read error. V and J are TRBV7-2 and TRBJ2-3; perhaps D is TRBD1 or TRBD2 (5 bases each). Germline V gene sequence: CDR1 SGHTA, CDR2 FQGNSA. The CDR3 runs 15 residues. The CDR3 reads CASSSPGWGLDTPYF. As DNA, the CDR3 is TGTGCCAGCAGCTCCCCCGGTTGGGGGTTAGATACGCCGTATTTT.

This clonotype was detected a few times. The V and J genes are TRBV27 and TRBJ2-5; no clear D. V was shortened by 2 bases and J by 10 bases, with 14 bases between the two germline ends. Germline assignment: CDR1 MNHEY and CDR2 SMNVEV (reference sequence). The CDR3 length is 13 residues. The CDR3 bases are TGTGCCAGCAGTTTAGTGGGATATGGTGACCAGTACTTC. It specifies CASSLVGYGDQYF.

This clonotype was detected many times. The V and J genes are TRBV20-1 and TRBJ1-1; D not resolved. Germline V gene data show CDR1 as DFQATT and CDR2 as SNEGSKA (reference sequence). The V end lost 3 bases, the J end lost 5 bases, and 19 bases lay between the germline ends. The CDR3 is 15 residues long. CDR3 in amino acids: CSARIITGFRTEAFF. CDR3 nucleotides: TGCAGTGCTAGGATCATCACGGGGTTTAGAACTGAAGCTTTCTTT.

The CDR3 loop is CASSYVLAGTDTQYF. CDR3 nucleotide sequence: TGTGCCAGCAGTTACGTACTAGCGGGTACAGATACGCAGTATTTT. The rearrangement joins TRBV27 to TRBJ2-3; 9 bases map to TRBD2. Germline-derived CDR1 and CDR2 are MNHEY and SMNVEV (reference sequence). The junction had 5 bases not matched to a gene; V was cut back by 4 bases and J by 3 bases. The CDR3 extends over 15 amino acids.

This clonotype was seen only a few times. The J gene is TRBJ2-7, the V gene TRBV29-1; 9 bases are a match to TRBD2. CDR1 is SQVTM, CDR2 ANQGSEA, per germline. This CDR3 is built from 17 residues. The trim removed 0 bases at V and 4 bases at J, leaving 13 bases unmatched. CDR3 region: CSVEDSGLANGGYEQYF. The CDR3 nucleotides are TGCAGCGTTGAAGACTCGGGACTAGCAAACGGGGGGTACGAGCAGTACTTC.

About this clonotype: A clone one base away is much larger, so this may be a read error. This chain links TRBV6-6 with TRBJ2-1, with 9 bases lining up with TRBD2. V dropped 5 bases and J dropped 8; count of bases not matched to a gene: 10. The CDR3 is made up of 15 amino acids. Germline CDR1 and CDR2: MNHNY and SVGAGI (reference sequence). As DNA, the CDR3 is TGTGCCAGCAGTATAGTTAGCGGGGGAGGGGATGAGCAGTTCTTC. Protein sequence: CASSIVSGGGDEQFF.

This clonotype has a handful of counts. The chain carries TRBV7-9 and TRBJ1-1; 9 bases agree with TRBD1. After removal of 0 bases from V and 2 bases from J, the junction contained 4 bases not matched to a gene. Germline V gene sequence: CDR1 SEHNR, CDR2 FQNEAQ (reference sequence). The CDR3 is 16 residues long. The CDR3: CASSLAPGQGNTEAFF. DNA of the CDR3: TGTGCCAGCAGCTTAGCTCCGGGACAGGGAAACACTGAAGCTTTCTTT.

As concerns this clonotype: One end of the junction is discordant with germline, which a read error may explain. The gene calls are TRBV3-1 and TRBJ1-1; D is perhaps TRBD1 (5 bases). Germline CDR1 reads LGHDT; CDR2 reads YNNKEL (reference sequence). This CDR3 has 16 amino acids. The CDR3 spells CASSQDRTIMNTEALF. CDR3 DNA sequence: TGTGCCAGCAGCCAAGATAGGACAATAATGAACACTGAAGCTCTCTTT. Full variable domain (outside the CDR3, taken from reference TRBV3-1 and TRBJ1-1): DTAVSQTPKYLVTQMGNDKSIKCEQNLGHDTMYWYKQDSKKFLKIMFSYNNKELIINETVPNRFSPKSPDKAHLNLHINSLELGDSAVYFCASSQDRTIMNTEALFGQGTRLTVV.

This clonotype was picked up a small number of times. CDR3 bases: TGTGCCTGGAGTGTACTGAACGATGAGCAGTTCTTC. Protein: CAWSVLNDEQFF. This chain links TRBV30 with TRBJ2-1; unclear D gene. Trimming took 0 bases from V and 8 from J, leaving 8 bases between them. The CDR3 has 12 amino acids. From germline, CDR1 is GTSNPN and CDR2 SVGIG (reference sequence).

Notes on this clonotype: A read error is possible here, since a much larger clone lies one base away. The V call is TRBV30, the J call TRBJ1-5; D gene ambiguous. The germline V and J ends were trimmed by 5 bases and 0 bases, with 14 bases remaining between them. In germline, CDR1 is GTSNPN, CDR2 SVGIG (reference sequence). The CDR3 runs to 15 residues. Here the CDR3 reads CAWPGRINSNQPQHF. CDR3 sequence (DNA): TGTGCCTGGCCCGGACGGATCAATAGCAATCAGCCCCAGCATTTT.

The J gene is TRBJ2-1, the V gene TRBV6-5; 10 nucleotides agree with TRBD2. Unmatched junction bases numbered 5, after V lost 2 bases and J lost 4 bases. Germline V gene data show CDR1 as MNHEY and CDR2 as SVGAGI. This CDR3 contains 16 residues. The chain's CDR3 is CASSYLASGSYNEQFF. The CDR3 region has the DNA TGTGCCAGCAGTTACCTGGCTAGCGGGAGTTACAATGAGCAGTTCTTC.

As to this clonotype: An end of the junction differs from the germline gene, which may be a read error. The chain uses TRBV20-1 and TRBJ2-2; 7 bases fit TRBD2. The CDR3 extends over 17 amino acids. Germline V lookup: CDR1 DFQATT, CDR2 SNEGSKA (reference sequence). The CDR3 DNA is TGCAGTGCCAGAGATCGGGAGGCCCCATCGAACACCGGGGAGCTGTTTTTT. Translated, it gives CSARDREAPSNTGELFF.

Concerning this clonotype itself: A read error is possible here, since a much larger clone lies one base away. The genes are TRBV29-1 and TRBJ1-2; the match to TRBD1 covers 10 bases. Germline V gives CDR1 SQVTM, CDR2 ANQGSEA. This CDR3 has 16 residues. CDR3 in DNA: TGCAGCGTTGACATGACAGGGGGCAGAAAGGGCTATGACTACACCTTC. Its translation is CSVDMTGGRKGYDYTF.